This T cell receptor beta chain comes out of a study of vaccination effects on CD4 cells after COVID-19. The assay was immunoSEQ multiplex PCR, and TCRdb's table has in-frame clones only and misses some. Of approximately 25,000 clones listed, approximately 83% are singletons. Turning to this clone: Its antigen is not identified.

This CDR3 comprises 15 residues. Per germline, CDR1 SGHVS and CDR2 FQNEAQ. Trimming at V came to 5 bases and at J to 8 bases, leaving 8 bases not matched to a gene. Findings and caveats of the study: In healthy vaccinees, only 1 of 255 vaccine-induced clones cross-reacted with common cold coronaviruses.

Expansion with viral peptide pools was applied to antigen-specific CD4+ T cells by the ViraFEST assay prior to sequencing. An approximately ten-day culture period preceded the isolation of CD4+ T cells. The participants, recipients of two vaccine doses, got either BNT162b2 or mRNA-1273. Both day 3 and day 7 saw half the medium replaced with IL-2 medium. The chain couples TRBV7-8 to TRBJ1-6; 8 bases align to TRBD1. Sequencing was performed on CD4+ T cells from PBMCs cultured with HCoV-NL63 spike peptides, taken after COVID-19 vaccination. The TCR sequence derives from a human donor who received a COVID-19 vaccine. Some clones in this sample may be carry-over from other donors' samples. Written as DNA, the CDR3 is TGTGCCAGCAGCCTACGGGACAGGTCGGATTCACCCCTCCACTTT. This translates into CASSLRDRSDSPLHF.